The rows below give T cell receptor beta chains drawn from one sample of a study of control samples from healthy donors and cancer patients. Clones were read by immunoSEQ multiplex PCR, and TCRdb kept only the in-frame ones, dropping some. The sample lists under 100,000 clones; just over 90% were seen once. The sample was blood. The source is a woman aged 30 to 39 in good health. Both conserved end residues are part of each CDR3. A D gene is named only where the DNA matches it firmly. Clone size is not always given. Where it is, it says once, few, many or a class for expanded clones.

J gene,clone size,D gene,V gene,CDR3 DNA,CDR3 protein
TRBJ1-2,NA,TRBD1,TRBV4-1,TGCGCCAGCAGCCAACCCCACAGGGGGAGGGTTGATGGCTACACCTTC,CASSQPHRGRVDGYTF
TRBJ2-3,few,TRBD2,TRBV6-5,TGTGCCAGCAGTTACTTCGCGGGGGGGCCAGCAGATACGCAGTATTTT,CASSYFAGGPADTQYF
TRBJ1-5,NA,NA,TRBV6-5,TGTGCCAGCACCACGGCTGGGACCGGACGGCCCCAGCATTTT,CASTTAGTGRPQHF
TRBJ1-1,NA,NA,TRBV19,TGTGCCAGTAGTATTATGACGGCGGGGGACACTGAAGCTTTCTTT,CASSIMTAGDTEAFF
TRBJ1-1,NA,NA,TRBV19,TGTGCCAGTAGTGCGGACCGGAGGAACACTGAAGCTTTCTTT,CASSADRRNTEAFF
TRBJ2-7,NA,TRBD1,TRBV18,TGTGCCAGCTCACCACCTACTGGACAGGGAGGTTCCTACGAGCAGTACTTC,CASSPPTGQGGSYEQYF
TRBJ2-7,NA,NA,TRBV15,TGTGCCACCAGCAGAGGGGGGAGCTCCTACGAGCAGTACTTC,CATSRGGSSYEQYF
TRBJ1-6,once,NA,TRBV14,TGTGCCAGCAGCCAAGTAGGGAGAGGGTCACCCCTCCACTTT,CASSQVGRGSPLHF
TRBJ2-3,NA,NA,TRBV19,TGTGCCAGTAGTATTCGACCGAGCACAGATACGCAGTATTTT,CASSIRPSTDTQYF
TRBJ1-1,NA,TRBD1,TRBV19,TGTGCCAGTAGTTCAACAGGGGACACTGAAGCTTTCTTT,CASSSTGDTEAFF
TRBJ2-3,NA,TRBD2,TRBV11-3,TGTGCCAGCAGCGGACTAGCGGGAGGCATTTCTAGCACAGATACGCAGTATTTT,CASSGLAGGISSTDTQYF
TRBJ1-1,NA,NA,TRBV19,TGTGCCAGTAGTCAAGCACAGAACACTGAAGCTTTCTTT,CASSQAQNTEAFF
TRBJ1-2,NA,NA,TRBV2,TGTGCCAGCAGAGCCCGAGTTGGCTACACCTTC,CASRARVGYTF
TRBJ2-3,NA,TRBD2,TRBV5-1,TGCGCCAGCAGTAGAGGACTAGACCCAGATACGCAGTATTTT,CASSRGLDPDTQYF
TRBJ2-1,NA,TRBD2,TRBV19,TGTGCCAGTAATTACGGAGCGGGAGAAAGGAGGTTCTTC,CASNYGAGERRFF
TRBJ1-2,NA,NA,TRBV2,TGTGCCAGCAGTGATCGGTCTTTGGGCGGCCTAGACACCTTC,CASSDRSLGGLDTF
TRBJ1-4,NA,NA,TRBV2,TGTGCCAGCATTTTGACGCCTAATGAAAAACTGTTTTTT,CASILTPNEKLFF
TRBJ2-7,NA,NA,TRBV3-1/TRBV3-2,TGTGCCAGCAGCCAAGAGGCCGGGGAAGCCTACGAGCAGTACTTC,CASSQEAGEAYEQYF
TRBJ1-2,NA,NA,TRBV28,TGTGCCAGCAGTCCCTTCAGGGAAAGATACTATGGCTACACCTTC,CASSPFRERYYGYTF
TRBJ1-2,NA,NA,TRBV5-1,TGCGCCAGCAGTGCTGCCGGGACTAACGGCTACACCTTC,CASSAAGTNGYTF
TRBJ1-2,NA,NA,TRBV2,TGTGCCAGCAGTCCCGACAGGAACTATGGCTACACCTTC,CASSPDRNYGYTF
TRBJ2-1,once,NA,TRBV19,TGTGCCAGTAGTCCTGGACTATTTCAAACCTACAATGAGCAGTTCTTC,CASSPGLFQTYNEQFF
TRBJ2-7,NA,NA,TRBV19,TGTGCCAGTAGTATTGAGGCTACGAACTCGGGAGAGCAGTACTTC,CASSIEATNSGEQYF
TRBJ2-7,NA,NA,TRBV11-2,TGTGCCAGCAGCTTAGAGCAGGGTAGGCAGTACTTC,CASSLEQGRQYF
TRBJ2-7,few,NA,TRBV7-5,TGTGCCAGAAGTTGTAGGACTAGTCTCTTGTACGAGCAGTACTTC,CARSCRTSLLYEQYF
TRBJ1-4,NA,NA,TRBV5-5,TGTGCCAGCAGCGAACAGGGTCGGAGGGAAAAACTGTTTTTT,CASSEQGRREKLFF
TRBJ2-1,NA,NA,TRBV4-1,TGCGCCAGCAGCCAAGTAAGAACCGGGAGCTCCTACAATGAGCAGTTCTTC,CASSQVRTGSSYNEQFF
TRBJ2-2,NA,TRBD1,TRBV28,TGTGCCAGCAGTTCTCCTCCGCCTGGACAGGAGAACACCGGGGAGCTGTTTTTT,CASSSPPPGQENTGELFF
TRBJ1-1,NA,NA,TRBV6-5,TGTGCCAGCAGTTACAATTCGGGCGGGAACACTGAAGCTTTCTTT,CASSYNSGGNTEAFF